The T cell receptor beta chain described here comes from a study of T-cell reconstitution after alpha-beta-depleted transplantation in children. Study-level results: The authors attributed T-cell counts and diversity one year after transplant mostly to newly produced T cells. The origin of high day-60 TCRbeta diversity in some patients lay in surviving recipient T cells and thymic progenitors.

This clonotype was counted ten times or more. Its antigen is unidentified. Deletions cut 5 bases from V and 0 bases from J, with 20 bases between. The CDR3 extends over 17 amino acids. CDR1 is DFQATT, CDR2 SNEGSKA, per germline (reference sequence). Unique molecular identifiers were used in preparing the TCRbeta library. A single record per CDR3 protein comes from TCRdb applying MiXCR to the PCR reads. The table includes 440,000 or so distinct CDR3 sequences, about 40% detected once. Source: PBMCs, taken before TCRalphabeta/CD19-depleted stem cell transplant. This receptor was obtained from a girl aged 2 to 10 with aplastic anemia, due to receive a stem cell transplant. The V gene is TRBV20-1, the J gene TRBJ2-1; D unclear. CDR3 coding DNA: TGCAGTGCTCCCACCCTACGGGCTCTTAGCTCCTACAATGAGCAGTTCTTC. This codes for CSAPTLRALSSYNEQFF.